The sequence of this T cell receptor beta chain was determined in a study of OX40 agonist ivuxolimab in advanced cancers. Across the whole study: Among those treated, three patients had partial responses, one with hepatocellular carcinoma and two with cutaneous melanoma. Regarding the study as a whole: Determination of antigen specificity was not performed for the expanded peripheral T cells.

Regarding this clone: Its antigen is unidentified.

Blood got drawn at baseline, again on cycle 4 day 1, and then on cycle 7 day 1. This table comes from immunoSEQ multiplex PCR, and its TCRdb copy is limited to in-frame clones, with some not included. The sample lists about 79,000 clones; around 90% were seen once. The germline V gene encodes CDR1 SGHAT and CDR2 FQDESV (reference sequence). The length of the CDR3 is 17 residues. The ends were cut back, 3 bases at V and 5 bases at J, with 22 bases in the middle. The sequenced sample was CD4+ or CD8+ T cells sorted from blood, obtained in a trial of the OX40 agonist ivuxolimab. This chain uses TRBV11-1 with TRBJ1-2; D is unresolved. The sequence was obtained from an adult with an advanced solid tumor such as melanoma, head and neck, liver or kidney cancer. The CDR3 DNA reads TGTGCCAGCAGCTTTTCGGGTGAACAGACCTTTCGGTATGGCTACACCTTC. It is translated as CASSFSGEQTFRYGYTF. Full variable domain (remainder filled in from reference TRBV11-1 and TRBJ1-2): EAEVAQSPRYKITEKSQAVAFWCDPISGHATLYWYRQILGQGPELLVQFQDESVVDDSQLPKDRFSAERLKGVDSTLKIQPAELGDSAMYLCASSFSGEQTFRYGYTFGSGTRLTVV.